This T cell receptor (beta chain) emerged from a study of identical twins. Germline assignment: CDR1 DFQATT and CDR2 SNEGSKA (reference sequence). The CDR3 is 13 residues long. Trimming stripped 5 bases from V and 5 bases from J, with 16 bases between. From the 5' RACE reads, TCRdb called clonotypes with MiXCR, one entry per CDR3 protein. The sample has about 490,000 distinct CDR3 sequences, around 15% seen once; the top ten hold roughly 0.4%. These data also formed part of another study, on yellow fever vaccine responses in identical twins.

The source of this sequence is a woman aged 18-35 years in good health. The chain recombines TRBV20-1 with TRBJ2-7, with D perhaps matching TRBD1 (6 bases). The sample taken for sequencing was CD4+ T cells sorted from blood. The CDR3 nucleotides are TGCAGTGCTGGAAGGGGCAGGGGCAACGAGCAGTACTTC. It yields the protein CSAGRGRGNEQYF.